Here is one TCR beta chain with its context. Its target is unknown. Vbeta (60) and Jbeta (13) primers were used in the PCR. Clones were read by immunoSEQ multiplex PCR, and TCRdb kept only the in-frame ones, dropping some. The specimen's table records roughly 140,000 clones. Germline V gene data show CDR1 as SGHRS and CDR2 as YFSETQ. Trimming left V 4 bases short and J 0 bases short, with 4 bases between. The CDR3 consists of 12 residues. This sample is drawn from a study of cytomegalovirus exposure and HLA in healthy donors. Study-wide results and caveats: Apart from CMV serostatus, no immune exposure information was available. In a later analysis, donors in an Asian-associated ancestry cluster reportedly had fewer N-insertions in productive TCRs than the cohort mean. An analysis done earlier found most TCR beta V segments productive about 87% or about 30% of the time. Differences between HLA loci emerged in a later analysis of TCR association rates, with DRB1 most and HLA-C fewest.

The rearrangement joins TRBV5-1 to TRBJ2-5, with D hard to call. The clonotype was recovered from a middle-aged man in good health and CMV-seronegative. The source material was PBMCs. The CDR3 region is CASSPDQETQYF. The CDR3 DNA sequence: TGCGCCAGCAGCCCGGACCAAGAGACCCAGTACTTC.